The T cell receptor beta chain under discussion was sequenced for a study of blood T cells in healthy people across ages. Study details: Template switching captured about one barcoded beta molecule per two T cells.

Study-wide results and limits: For the donors, CMV status was unknown and possibly confounded expanded clonotype changes.

This clonotype has ten or more counts. Antigen specificity is unknown. V gave up 6 bases and J gave up 2 bases, with 17 bases separating them. Looked up from germline, CDR1 is DFQATT and CDR2 is SNEGSKA (reference sequence). This CDR3 is built from 14 residues. Primers used in a second PCR of roughly 6 to 11 cycles were a sample-barcoded 5' primer and a J-beta primer mix. One entry per CDR3 protein results from TCRdb running MiXCR on the 5' RACE reads. Here the sample spans about 670,000 distinct CDR3 sequences, about 50% being singletons. The sample taken for sequencing was blood. This chain uses TRBV20-1 with TRBJ2-7, with a possible D match to TRBD1 (6 bases). The receptor was isolated from an elderly woman in good health. CDR3: CSALGGWETYEQYF. CDR3 in DNA: TGCAGTGCCCTAGGGGGTTGGGAGACCTACGAGCAGTACTTC.